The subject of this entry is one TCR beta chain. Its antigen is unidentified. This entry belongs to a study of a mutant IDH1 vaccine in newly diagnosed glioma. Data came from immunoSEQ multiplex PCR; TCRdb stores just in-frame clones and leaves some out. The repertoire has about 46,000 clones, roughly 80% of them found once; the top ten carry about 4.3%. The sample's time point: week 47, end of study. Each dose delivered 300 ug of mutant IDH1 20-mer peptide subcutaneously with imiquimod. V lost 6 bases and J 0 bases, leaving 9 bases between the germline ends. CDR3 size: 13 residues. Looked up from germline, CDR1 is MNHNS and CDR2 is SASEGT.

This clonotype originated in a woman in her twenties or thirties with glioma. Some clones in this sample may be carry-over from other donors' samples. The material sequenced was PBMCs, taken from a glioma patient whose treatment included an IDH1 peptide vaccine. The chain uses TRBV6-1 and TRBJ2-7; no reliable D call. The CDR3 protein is CASRAYSSYEQYF. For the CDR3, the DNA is TGTGCCAGCAGGGCCTACTCCTCCTACGAGCAGTACTTC.